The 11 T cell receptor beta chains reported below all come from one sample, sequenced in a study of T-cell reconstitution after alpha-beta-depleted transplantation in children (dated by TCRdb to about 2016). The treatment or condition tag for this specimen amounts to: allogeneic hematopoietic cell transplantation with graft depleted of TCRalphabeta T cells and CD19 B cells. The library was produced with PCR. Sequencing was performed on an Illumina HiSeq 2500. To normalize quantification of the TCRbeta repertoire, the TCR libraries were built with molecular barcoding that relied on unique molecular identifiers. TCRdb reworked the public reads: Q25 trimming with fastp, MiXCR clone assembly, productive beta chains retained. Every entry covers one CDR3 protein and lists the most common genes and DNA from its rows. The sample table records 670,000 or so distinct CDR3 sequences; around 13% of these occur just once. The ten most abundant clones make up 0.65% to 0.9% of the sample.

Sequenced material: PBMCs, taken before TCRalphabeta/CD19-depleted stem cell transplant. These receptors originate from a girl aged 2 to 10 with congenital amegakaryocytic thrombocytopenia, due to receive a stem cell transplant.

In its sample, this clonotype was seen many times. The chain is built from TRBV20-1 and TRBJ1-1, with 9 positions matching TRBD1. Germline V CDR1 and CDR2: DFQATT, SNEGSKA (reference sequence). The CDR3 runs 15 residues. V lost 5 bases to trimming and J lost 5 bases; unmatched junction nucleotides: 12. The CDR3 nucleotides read TGCAGTGCTCTTGACAGGGGGTCGGTGTGGACTGAAGCTTTCTTT. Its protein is CSALDRGSVWTEAFF.

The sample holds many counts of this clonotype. Here the CDR3 DNA reads TGCGCCAGCAGCTTGGTAGCAGGGGTTACTGAAAAACTGTTTTTT. It is translated as CASSLVAGVTEKLFF. The rearrangement links TRBV5-1 to TRBJ1-4; TRBD1 might be the D (6 bases). The germline V gene encodes CDR1 SGHRS and CDR2 YFSETQ. Trimming left V 0 bases short and J 7 bases short, with 13 bases between. CDR3 length equals 15 residues. Based on the CDR3 plus reference TRBV5-1 and TRBJ1-4, the full variable domain is KAGVTQTPRYLIKTRGQQVTLSCSPISGHRSVSWYQQTPGQGLQFLFEYFSETQRNKGNFPGRFSGRQFSNSRSEMNVSTLELGDSALYLCASSLVAGVTEKLFFGSGTQLSVL.

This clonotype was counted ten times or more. The DNA of the CDR3 is TGTGCCAGCACGGGGGGGGATGGAGCTTGGAATGAGCAGTTCTTC. Residues: CASTGGDGAWNEQFF. The V gene is TRBV27, the J gene TRBJ2-1; 8 bases line up with TRBD2. This CDR3 spans 15 amino acids. Germline CDR1 reads MNHEY; CDR2 reads SMNVEV (reference sequence). The J segment lost 7 bases and the V segment lost 7 bases, leaving 12 bases of the junction unmatched.

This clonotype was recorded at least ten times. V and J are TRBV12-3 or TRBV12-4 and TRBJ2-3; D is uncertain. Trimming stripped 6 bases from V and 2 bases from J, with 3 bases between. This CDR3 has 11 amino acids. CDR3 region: CASRVTDTQYF. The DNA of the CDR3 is TGTGCCAGCAGGGTCACAGATACGCAGTATTTT.

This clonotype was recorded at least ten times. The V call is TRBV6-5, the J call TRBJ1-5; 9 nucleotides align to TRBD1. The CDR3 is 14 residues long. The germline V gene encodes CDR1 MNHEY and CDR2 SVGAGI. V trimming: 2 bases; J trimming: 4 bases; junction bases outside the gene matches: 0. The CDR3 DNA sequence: TGTGCCAGCAGTTACGGGACAGGGAATCAGCCCCAGCATTTT. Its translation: CASSYGTGNQPQHF.

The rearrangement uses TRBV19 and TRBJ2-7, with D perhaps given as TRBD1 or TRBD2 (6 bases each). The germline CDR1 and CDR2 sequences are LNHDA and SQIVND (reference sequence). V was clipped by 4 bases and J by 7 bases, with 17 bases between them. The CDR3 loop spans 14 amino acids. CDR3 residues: CASSTGGTPLEQYF. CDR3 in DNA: TGTGCCAGTAGTACTGGGGGGACACCTCTGGAGCAGTACTTC.

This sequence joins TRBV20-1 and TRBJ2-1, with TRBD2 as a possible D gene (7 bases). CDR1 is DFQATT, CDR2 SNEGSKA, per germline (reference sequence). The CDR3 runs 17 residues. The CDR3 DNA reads TGCAGCTCTTGGGGCCCGGGGGCTACTAGCGTTTACAATGAGCAGTTCTTC. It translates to CSSWGPGATSVYNEQFF.

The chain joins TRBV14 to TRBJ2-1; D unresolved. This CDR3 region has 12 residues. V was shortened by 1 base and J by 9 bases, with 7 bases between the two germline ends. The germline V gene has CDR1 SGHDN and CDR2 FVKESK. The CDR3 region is CASSQAGIEQFF. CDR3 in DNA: TGTGCCAGCAGCCAAGCGGGTATTGAGCAGTTCTTC.

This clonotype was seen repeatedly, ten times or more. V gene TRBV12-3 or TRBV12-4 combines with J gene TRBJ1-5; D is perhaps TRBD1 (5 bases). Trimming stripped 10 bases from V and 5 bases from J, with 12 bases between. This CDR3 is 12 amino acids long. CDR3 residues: CATKGNDQPQHF. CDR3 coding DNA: TGTGCCACAAAGGGGAACGATCAGCCCCAGCATTTT.

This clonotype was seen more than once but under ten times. The CDR3 spells CASSPPGLSGTQYF. DNA for the CDR3: TGTGCCAGCAGCCCGCCGGGGCTTTCTGGGACCCAGTACTTC. The V gene is TRBV7-9, the J gene TRBJ2-5; possibly TRBD1 or TRBD2 for D (5 bases each). Germline lookup yields CDR1 SEHNR and CDR2 FQNEAQ (reference sequence). Trimming took off 5 bases at V and 7 bases at J, with 17 bases between the two ends. This CDR3 spans 14 amino acids. Filled out from reference TRBV7-9 and TRBJ2-5, the complete variable domain reads DTGVSQNPRHKITKRGQNVTFRCDPISEHNRLYWYRQTLGQGPEFLTYFQNEAQLEKSRLLSDRFSAERPKGSFSTLEIQRTEQGDSAMYLCASSPPGLSGTQYFGPGTRLLVL.

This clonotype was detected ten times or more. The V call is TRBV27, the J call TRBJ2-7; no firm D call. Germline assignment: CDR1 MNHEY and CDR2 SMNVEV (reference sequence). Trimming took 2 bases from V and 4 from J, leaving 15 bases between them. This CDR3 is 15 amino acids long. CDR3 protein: CASSLVRLMPYEQYF. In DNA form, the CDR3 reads TGTGCCAGCAGTTTAGTTCGCCTAATGCCGTACGAGCAGTACTTC.